This T cell receptor (beta chain) stems from a study of T-cell reconstitution after alpha-beta-depleted transplantation in children. CDR3 size: 14 residues. With 6 bases removed from V and 4 bases from J, the gap between germline ends came to 14 bases. This sample's TCRbeta library carried unique molecular identifier barcodes. MiXCR, applied by TCRdb to the PCR reads, yields one record per CDR3 protein. The repertoire holds about 200,000 distinct CDR3 sequences, with more than 14% as singletons. The table lists this clonotype with many counts. The clonotype originates from a human donor who donated a stem cell graft to a child with acute lymphoblastic leukemia. This rearrangement joins TRBV12-3 or TRBV12-4 to TRBJ2-3; D possibly uses TRBD1 or TRBD2 (5 bases each). The specimen was PBMCs from the stem cell graft donor, collected from the stem cell graft. CDR3 sequence (DNA): TGTGCCAGCAGGCCTAGGGGAGTTTCAGATACGCAGTATTTT. Translation: CASRPRGVSDTQYF.